This T cell receptor (beta chain) was identified in a study of OX40 agonist ivuxolimab in advanced cancers. Study overall: As their treatment, patients were administered ivuxolimab, an agonistic anti-OX40 (CD134) antibody.

Concerning this clone: Antigen unknown.

Study-wide results and limits: CD8+ T cells averaged more expanded clones than CD4+. Which antigen the expanded peripheral T cells recognized is unknown.

Data came from immunoSEQ multiplex PCR; TCRdb stores just in-frame clones and leaves some out. The sample includes approximately 50,000 clones, 80% to 85% seen only once; the top ten take roughly 0.6%. This receptor was taken from an adult with an advanced solid tumor such as melanoma, head and neck, liver or kidney cancer. Sequenced here: CD4+ or CD8+ T cells sorted from blood, sampled in a trial of the OX40 agonist ivuxolimab.

The CDR3 loop is CAWTRGGRGADTQYF. DNA of the CDR3: TGTGCCTGGACCCGAGGCGGGAGGGGTGCAGATACGCAGTATTTT. The rearrangement uses TRBV30 and TRBJ2-3, with 9 bases fitting TRBD2. The CDR3 runs 15 residues. CDR1 is GTSNPN, CDR2 SVGIG, per germline (reference sequence). The junction had 9 bases not matched to a gene; V was cut back by 4 bases and J by 4 bases.